A selection of T cell receptor beta chains follows, all from one sample in a study of blood T cells in healthy people across ages. MiXCR, run by TCRdb on the 5' RACE reads, gives a single entry per CDR3 protein. The sample contains 1.5 million to 2 million distinct CDR3 sequences, roughly 32% of which appear only once. Sequenced sample: blood. Receptor source: a young woman in good health. CDR3s include the opening cysteine and the closing phenylalanine or tryptophan. Each record gives: V gene, J gene, clone size, D gene, CDR3 protein, CDR3 DNA. D genes are given only for firm matches. Only some rows state a clone size, as once, few, many or a class for expanded clones.

TRBV25-1	TRBJ1-1	.	.	CASSEYRGHTEAFF	TGTGCCAGCAGTGAATATAGGGGCCACACTGAAGCTTTCTTT
TRBV27	TRBJ1-5	.	.	CASSPFESGAQPQHF	TGTGCCAGCAGCCCCTTTGAATCCGGGGCCCAGCCCCAGCATTTT
TRBV9	TRBJ1-3	.	.	CASSVGTSSGGNTIYF	TGTGCCAGCAGCGTAGGGACTTCCTCGGGAGGAAACACCATATATTTT
TRBV7-2	TRBJ1-5	.	.	CASSHPGPQHF	TGTGCCAGCAGCCATCCGGGACCCCAGCATTTT
TRBV6-6	TRBJ2-1	.	.	CASSSLLGDEQFF	TGTGCCAGCAGTTCCCTCTTGGGCGATGAGCAGTTCTTC
TRBV15	TRBJ2-5	.	.	CAISRDRILLEGETQYF	TGTGCCATCAGCAGAGATCGAATTCTTTTAGAGGGGGAGACCCAGTACTTC
TRBV9	TRBJ2-5	.	.	CASSAASGETQYF	TGTGCCAGCAGCGCCGCCTCGGGAGAGACCCAGTACTTC
TRBV6-6	TRBJ2-7	many	.	CASSYGVSYEQYF	TGTGCCAGCAGTTACGGTGTTAGCTACGAGCAGTACTTC
TRBV6-6	TRBJ2-7	few	TRBD2	CASSYQSAGGPRGEQYF	TGTGCCAGCAGTTACCAGTCGGCGGGAGGGCCTCGGGGCGAGCAGTACTTC
TRBV5-1	TRBJ2-1	.	.	CASSQWGPNDNEQFF	TGCGCCAGCAGCCAATGGGGCCCCAACGACAATGAGCAGTTCTTC
TRBV4-1	TRBJ1-4	.	TRBD1	CASSLSDREGRKLFF	TGCGCCAGCAGCCTCTCGGACAGGGAGGGCAGAAAACTGTTTTTT
TRBV10-3	TRBJ2-7	.	.	CAISSPRTAPDSYEQYF	TGTGCCATCAGTAGTCCCCGGACAGCCCCAGATTCCTACGAGCAGTACTTC
TRBV15	TRBJ2-4	.	.	CATRGTKNIQYF	TGTGCCACCAGGGGGACCAAAAACATTCAGTACTTC
TRBV5-1	TRBJ2-3	.	.	CASSRDASDTQYF	TGCGCCAGCAGCCGGGACGCCTCAGATACGCAGTATTTT
TRBV29-1	TRBJ1-5	few	.	CSVGDLGSNQPQHF	TGCAGCGTTGGTGACCTGGGTAGCAATCAGCCCCAGCATTTT
TRBV15	TRBJ2-7	.	.	CATSRDRATDYEQYF	TGTGCCACCAGCAGAGATAGGGCTACTGACTACGAGCAGTACTTC
TRBV4-2	TRBJ1-5	.	.	CASRGSRGRGSKDQPQHF	TGTGCCAGCAGAGGCTCACGCGGGCGGGGATCGAAGGATCAGCCCCAGCATTTT
TRBV5-1	TRBJ2-7	.	TRBD2	CASSPGLAGGPPYEQYF	TGCGCCAGCAGCCCAGGACTAGCGGGGGGGCCGCCCTACGAGCAGTACTTC
TRBV4-1	TRBJ1-1	few	.	CASSQTVMNTEAFF	TGTGCCAGCAGCCAGACAGTTATGAACACTGAAGCTTTCTTT
TRBV7-9	TRBJ2-1	.	.	CASSLPGHGVFF	TGTGCCAGCAGCTTGCCGGGACACGGGGTGTTCTTC
TRBV21-1	TRBJ2-5	few	.	CASSKDTAGGQETQYF	TGTGCCAGCAGCAAAGATACAGCGGGGGGACAAGAGACCCAGTACTTC
TRBV28	TRBJ1-1	.	.	CASRYDSLITEAFF	TGTGCCAGCAGGTATGACAGCCTAATCACTGAAGCTTTCTTT
TRBV18	TRBJ1-6	.	.	CASSPRTLRDRDSPLHF	TGTGCCAGCTCACCACGGACACTCCGGGACCGCGATTCACCCCTCCACTTT
TRBV15	TRBJ2-3	.	.	CATSTVSDSTDTQYF	TGTGCCACCAGCACTGTGTCAGATAGCACAGATACGCAGTATTTT
TRBV7-2	TRBJ2-7	.	.	CASSLGPRTASYEQYF	TGTGCCAGCAGCTTGGGACCAAGGACAGCTTCCTACGAGCAGTACTTC
TRBV7-6	TRBJ1-4	.	TRBD1	CASSQTKGQGYEKLFF	TGTGCCAGCAGCCAAACGAAGGGACAGGGCTATGAAAAACTGTTTTTT
TRBV27	TRBJ2-3	many	.	CASSSPTLSPDTQYF	TGTGCCAGCAGTTCCCCTACGCTTAGCCCCGATACGCAGTATTTT
TRBV7-9	TRBJ1-1	.	.	CASTLQGTLTEAFF	TGTGCCAGCACGCTACAGGGTACGCTCACTGAAGCTTTCTTT
TRBV20-1	TRBJ2-7	.	TRBD1	CSARTTGAPYEQDF	TGCAGTGCTAGGACTACAGGGGCCCCCTACGAGCAGGACTTC
TRBV12-3/TRBV12-4	TRBJ2-1	.	.	CASSLGPRDNEQFF	TGTGCCAGCAGTTTAGGACCGCGGGACAATGAGCAGTTCTTC
TRBV2	TRBJ2-7	.	.	CASSERGRSEQYF	TGTGCCAGCAGTGAACGGGGGAGGAGCGAGCAGTACTTC
TRBV2	TRBJ2-2	few	.	CASGGPTANTGELFF	TGTGCCAGCGGGGGACCGACAGCGAACACCGGGGAGCTGTTTTTT
TRBV20-1	TRBJ2-7	.	TRBD1	CSARANMGQGEYYEQYF	TGCAGTGCTAGAGCCAACATGGGACAGGGGGAATACTACGAGCAGTACTTC
TRBV4-2	TRBJ1-6	.	TRBD1	CASSQDHLGQTLYSPLHF	TGTGCCAGCAGCCAAGATCACTTGGGACAGACTCTATATTCACCCCTCCACTTT
TRBV29-1	TRBJ2-3	many	TRBD2	CSVGGGFTDTQYF	TGCAGCGTTGGCGGGGGGTTTACAGATACGCAGTATTTT
TRBV5-5	TRBJ1-5	few	.	CASSWDDRHNQPQHF	TGTGCCAGCAGCTGGGATGACAGGCACAATCAGCCCCAGCATTTT